A single sample is the source of the 5 T cell receptor beta chains below, sequenced in a study of T cells after yellow fever vaccination. MiXCR, applied by TCRdb to the 5' RACE reads, yields one record per CDR3 protein. The data contain about 99,000 distinct CDR3 sequences, roughly 5.2% of them singletons. The material sequenced was CD8+ T cells sorted from PBMCs, taken 10 days after the yellow fever booster vaccination. Receptor source: a man aged 18-30 years who received the YFV17D yellow fever vaccine.

This chain joins TRBV6-2 or TRBV6-3 and TRBJ2-7, with no clear D. This CDR3 has 11 amino acids. V lost 5 bases, J lost 2 bases, and 4 bases lay in between. Germline V gene data show CDR1 as MNHEY and CDR2 as SVGEGT. CDR3 in DNA: TGTGCCAGCAGTACCACCTACGAGCAGTACTTC. Translated: CASSTTYEQYF.

The DNA for the CDR3 is TGTGCCAGCAGCTTAGCTCCAGGGTACAGGGAGCAGTTCTTC. It yields the protein CASSLAPGYREQFF. V is TRBV7-2 and J is TRBJ2-1; D is perhaps TRBD1 (5 bases). Germline V gene sequence: CDR1 SGHTA, CDR2 FQGNSA. This CDR3 is built from 14 residues. Trimming shortened V by 0 bases and J by 10 bases, and 13 bases separated the two germline ends. Full variable domain (outside the CDR3, taken from reference TRBV7-2 and TRBJ2-1): GAGVSQSPSNKVTEKGKDVELRCDPISGHTALYWYRQSLGQGLEFLIYFQGNSAPDKSGLPSDRFSAERTGGSVSTLTIQRTQQEDSAVYLCASSLAPGYREQFFGPGTRLTVL.

This clonotype was seen many times. The rearrangement links TRBV7-6 to TRBJ1-2; the D gene is possibly TRBD1 (5 bases). The CDR3 is made up of 14 amino acids. Between the trimmed V and J ends, which lost 5 bases and 2 bases, there was a span of 12 bases. The V gene's germline CDR1 is SGHVS and CDR2 FNYEAQ. For the CDR3, the DNA is TGTGCCAGCAGCCCGACAGTCTCCAACTATGGCTACACCTTC. It codes for CASSPTVSNYGYTF.

This chain joins TRBV12-3 or TRBV12-4 and TRBJ2-2; 8 nucleotides line up with TRBD1. CDR3 length: 14 amino acids. V lost 6 bases and J lost 4; bases outside the gene matches: 4. The chain's CDR3 is CASSSGQGTGELFF. The CDR3 coding sequence is TGTGCCAGCAGCTCTGGACAGGGCACCGGGGAGCTGTTTTTT.

V and J are TRBV11-2 and TRBJ2-2, with a tentative D call TRBD2 (6 bases). V dropped 3 bases and J dropped 4 bases, with 21 bases sitting between them. Germline CDR1 is SGHAT and CDR2 is FQNNGV. This CDR3 has 18 residues. CDR3 bases: TGTGCCAGCAGCTTTACAACCACCCGGGACTCACCCACCGGGGAGCTGTTTTTT. It translates to CASSFTTTRDSPTGELFF.